This paragraph reports one T cell receptor (beta chain). Germline V lookup: CDR1 SGHVS, CDR2 FQNEAQ. The CDR3 totals 14 residues. V shed 5 bases and J shed 0 bases, with 11 bases lying between them. This sample is part of a study of low-dose radiotherapy and immunotherapy resistance in tumors. Covering alpha and beta chains, TRAV- and TRBV-specific primers were used for the first-strand cDNA. A roughly 19-cycle PCR with a constant-region primer and V-primer adapter amplified TCRs. TCRdb analysed the reads with MiXCR anew, one entry per CDR3 protein. There are approximately 11,000 distinct CDR3 sequences in the sample; more than 55% occur only once, and about 10% lies in the top ten.

This receptor was identified in a human donor with advanced metastatic prostate, ovarian, gallbladder or colorectal cancer (not recorded which). This table probably holds off-target reads from a library built for another chain. This sequence joins TRBV7-8 and TRBJ2-7; D call uncertain. CDR3 nucleotide sequence: TGTGCCAGCAGCGCCTGGGTCGGCTCCTACGAGCAGTACTTC. Translated, it gives CASSAWVGSYEQYF.